The next 12 T cell receptor beta chains were all read from a single sample in a study of shared clonotypes between healthy human individuals. Profiled with immunoSEQ multiplex PCR; TCRdb holds only in-frame clones, not every one. Of about 1.5 million clones listed, nearly 99% were seen once; the top ten hold about 0.45%. Sequenced: naive CD4+ T cells sorted from blood. Described subset: CD45RA+ positively selected. The receptors stem from a man aged 25 to 45 in good health.

This sequence joins TRBV15 and TRBJ2-1; perhaps TRBD2 as D (5 bases). The ends were cut back, 0 bases at V and 9 bases at J, with 33 bases in the middle. This CDR3 is 21 amino acids long. Germline lookup yields CDR1 LNHNV and CDR2 YYDKDF (reference sequence). This CDR3 is CATSRESYIQLNTRVGGEQFF. As DNA, the CDR3 is TGTGCCACCAGCAGAGAGAGTTACATTCAATTAAATACGAGGGTCGGAGGTGAGCAGTTCTTC. The whole variable domain, filled in from reference TRBV15 and TRBJ2-1, reads DAMVIQNPRYQVTQFGKPVTLSCSQTLNHNVMYWYQQKSSQAPKLLFHYYDKDFNNEADTPDNFQSRRPNTSFCFLDIRSPGLGDTAMYLCATSRESYIQLNTRVGGEQFFGPGTRLTVL.

This clone was recorded only once. The gene calls are TRBV4-3 and TRBJ1-6, with D possibly being TRBD1 (6 bases). Between the trimmed V and J ends, which lost 2 bases and 5 bases, there was a span of 10 bases. Germline V gene lookup returns CDR1 LGHNA and CDR2 YSLEER. CDR3 length: 15 amino acids. The CDR3 coding sequence is TGCGCCAGCAGCCAACTCGCAGGGGATAATTCACCCCTCCACTTT. Its translation is CASSQLAGDNSPLHF.

This clone has just one count. V gene TRBV12-5 combines with J gene TRBJ1-1, with D uncertain. Germline assignment: CDR1 LGHNT and CDR2 FRNRAP. This CDR3 comprises 12 residues. Trimming stripped 3 bases from V and 8 bases from J, with 10 bases between. CDR3 protein: CASGFSLREAFF. Here the CDR3 DNA reads TGTGCTAGTGGTTTCAGTCTGCGGGAAGCTTTCTTT.

The J gene is TRBJ2-1, the V gene TRBV18; 10 nucleotides align to TRBD2. The V and J ends lost 3 bases and 0 bases, in that order; junction bases with no gene match: 8. CDR3 length equals 18 residues. In germline, CDR1 is KGHSH, CDR2 LQKENI. CDR3 protein: CASSPQTSGLSSYNEQFF. As DNA, the CDR3 is TGTGCCAGCTCACCCCAGACTAGCGGGCTTAGCTCCTACAATGAGCAGTTCTTC.

To note about this clone: At one boundary the junction diverges from the germline segment, which might be a read error. This chain uses TRBV7-7 with TRBJ2-5, with unresolved D. The CDR3 has 13 residues. The germline gives CDR1 SSHAT, CDR2 FNYEAQ (reference sequence). The DNA of the CDR3 is TGTGCTAGCAGCTCTGACACGAAAGAGACCCAGTACTTC. Amino acids: CASSSDTKETQYF.

This sequence joins TRBV5-5 and TRBJ2-7, with D unclear. Germline V gives CDR1 SGHKS, CDR2 YYEKEE (reference sequence). The CDR3 has 15 residues. Trimming shortened V by 2 bases and J by 2 bases, and 14 bases separated the two germline ends. The CDR3 nucleotides are TGTGCCAGCAGCTTACTGGAGAGGCACCCCTACGAGCAGTACTTC. Residues: CASSLLERHPYEQYF.

Only one count was recorded for this clone. In nucleotides, the CDR3 is TGTGCCAGCAGCTCCCCTCCAGGCCGAGCTTTCTTT. It translates to CASSSPPGRAFF. V is TRBV7-3 and J is TRBJ1-1, with no clear D. CDR1 is SGHTA and CDR2 is FQGTGA in the germline V gene. The CDR3 runs to 12 residues. The V end lost 4 bases, the J end lost 10 bases, and 13 bases lay between the germline ends.

This sequence joins TRBV5-1 and TRBJ2-1; a possible D gene is TRBD2 (6 bases). V shed 1 base and J shed 6 bases, with 23 bases lying between them. Germline V lookup: CDR1 SGHRS, CDR2 YFSETQ. The length of the CDR3 is 18 residues. CDR3 in amino acids: CASSLSVLGGLVINEQFF. The CDR3 region has the DNA TGCGCCAGCAGCTTGTCGGTCCTCGGGGGACTCGTGATCAATGAGCAGTTCTTC.

This chain joins TRBV6-1 and TRBJ2-7; D is possibly TRBD1 (6 bases). V lost 4 bases to trimming and J lost 2 bases, with 12 bases between them. Germline CDR1 and CDR2: MNHNS and SASEGT. This CDR3 comprises 14 residues. The chain's CDR3 is CASSVAGDPYEQYF. The CDR3, as DNA: TGTGCCAGCAGTGTGGCAGGGGACCCCTACGAGCAGTACTTC.

The V call is TRBV10-1, the J call TRBJ2-2; D gene ambiguous. The CDR3 is made up of 15 amino acids. The germline V gene encodes CDR1 WNHNN and CDR2 SYGVQD (reference sequence). V lost 2 bases and J 5 bases, leaving 12 bases between the germline ends. CDR3 amino acids: CASSENLWPTGELFF. CDR3 bases: TGCGCCAGCAGTGAGAATTTGTGGCCGACCGGGGAGCTGTTTTTT.

The CDR3 loop reads CASSPPLRTSGKYIQYF. The CDR3 DNA is TGTGCCAGCAGTCCCCCCCTTAGGACTAGCGGGAAGTACATTCAGTACTTC. The chain employs TRBV28 and TRBJ2-4; 12 nucleotides align to TRBD2. Per germline, CDR1 MDHEN and CDR2 SYDVKM. Trimming cost V 5 bases and J 8 bases; bases outside gene matches: 13. This CDR3 has 17 residues.

The chain is built from TRBV10-2 and TRBJ2-5; no clear D. CDR3 length: 11 residues. Germline CDR1 and CDR2: WSHSY and SAAADI. Trimming took 6 bases from V and 2 from J, leaving 4 bases between them. The CDR3, as DNA: TGCGCCAGCAGGCGTCAAGAGACCCAGTACTTC. Translating gives CASRRQETQYF.